Presented here are 21 T cell receptor beta chains from one specimen sequenced in a study of blood T cell repertoires in COVID-19. Assay: immunoSEQ multiplex PCR; the TCRdb copy retains only in-frame clones and omits some. The sample contains 100,000 to 150,000 clones, about 89% of which appear only once. Sequences were obtained from peripheral blood. These receptors all stem from a woman in her seventies with COVID-19, enrolled during active disease.

V gene TRBV2 combines with J gene TRBJ1-6; D remains unclear. Germline V gives CDR1 SNHLY, CDR2 FYNNEI. This CDR3 has 15 residues. With 8 bases removed from V and 6 bases from J, the gap between germline ends came to 17 bases. CDR3 coding DNA: TGTGCCAGCGCCACAGAAAAGGTTATTAATTCACCCCTCCACTTT. Encoded protein: CASATEKVINSPLHF.

This chain connects TRBV19 to TRBJ1-5; D is possibly TRBD1 (5 bases). Germline V gives CDR1 LNHDA, CDR2 SQIVND (reference sequence). V was clipped by 0 bases and J by 9 bases, with 12 bases between them. CDR3 length: 14 residues. The CDR3 region has the DNA TGTGCCAGTAGTATAGACAGGGCAATTGGGCCCCAGCATTTT. Amino acids: CASSIDRAIGPQHF.

This clone was found once. The chain carries TRBV18 and TRBJ2-7; 8 bases map to TRBD1. The trim removed 6 bases at V and 1 base at J, leaving 2 bases unmatched. The CDR3 length is 13 residues. CDR1 and CDR2 from the germline V gene are KGHSH and LQKENI. CDR3 sequence (DNA): TGTGCCAGCTCCCACAGGGGGTCCTACGAGCAGTACTTC. It encodes CASSHRGSYEQYF.

The chain joins TRBV7-6 to TRBJ1-1; TRBD1 agrees at 8 bases. V shed 1 base, J shed 3 bases, and the junction held 1 base outside the gene matches. The germline gives CDR1 SGHVS, CDR2 FNYEAQ. The CDR3 is made up of 14 amino acids. The CDR3 loop reads CASSLVTGDTEAFF. In nucleotides, the CDR3 is TGTGCCAGCAGCTTAGTGACAGGGGACACTGAAGCTTTCTTT.

This rearrangement joins TRBV30 to TRBJ1-5; 8 bases align to TRBD1. Germline CDR1 reads GTSNPN; CDR2 reads SVGIG (reference sequence). There are 14 residues in the CDR3. V lost 1 base to trimming and J lost 2 bases; unmatched junction nucleotides: 1. CDR3 residues: CAWSATGGNQPQHF. DNA of the CDR3: TGTGCCTGGAGTGCGACAGGGGGCAATCAGCCCCAGCATTTT.

The chain is built from TRBV5-5 and TRBJ1-4, with TRBD1 matching over 7 bases. Losses at the gene ends were 4 bases for V and 14 bases for J; bases not matched to a gene: 14. This CDR3 contains 14 residues. Germline CDR1 and CDR2: SGHKS and YYEKEE (reference sequence). CDR3 nucleotide sequence: TGTGCCAGCAGCCTAAGACAGGGCGGGGATAGTCTGTTTTTT. It yields the protein CASSLRQGGDSLFF.

The chain combines TRBV5-6 with TRBJ2-6; D might be TRBD2 (6 bases). V gave up 4 bases and J gave up 0 bases, with 11 bases separating them. Germline lookup yields CDR1 SGHDT and CDR2 YYEEEE. This CDR3 contains 16 residues. The CDR3 sequence is CASSGDWRSGANVLTF. The CDR3 DNA is TGTGCCAGCAGCGGGGACTGGCGCTCTGGGGCCAACGTCCTGACTTTC.

The genes are TRBV3-1 (or the pseudogene TRBV3-2) and TRBJ1-1; 9 bases are a match to TRBD1. The CDR3 extends over 14 amino acids. CDR1 and CDR2 (germline): LGHDT, YNNKEL (reference sequence). J lost 7 bases, V lost 2 bases, and 5 bases had no gene match. This CDR3 reads CASSQPGQGFEAFF. CDR3 bases: TGTGCCAGCAGCCAACCGGGACAGGGCTTTGAAGCTTTCTTT.

The CDR3 loop reads CASSRTPAGELFF. Written as DNA, the CDR3 is TGCGCCAGCAGTCGTACTCCCGCCGGGGAGCTGTTTTTT. The rearrangement joins TRBV10-1 to TRBJ2-2, with D unresolved. The V gene's germline CDR1 is WNHNN and CDR2 SYGVQD (reference sequence). V was trimmed by 5 bases and J by 6 bases, leaving 10 bases between them. CDR3 size: 13 residues.

The CDR3 here is CASSVAAAQADEQFF. CDR3 coding DNA: TGTGCCAGCAGCGTAGCGGCAGCCCAGGCGGATGAGCAGTTCTTC. The V gene is TRBV2, the J gene TRBJ2-1, with a tentative D call TRBD2 (6 bases). The V end was cut by 6 bases, the J end by 8 bases, with 20 bases between. This CDR3 comprises 15 residues. Germline V CDR1 and CDR2: SNHLY, FYNNEI.

The rearrangement joins TRBV5-4 to TRBJ2-3, with D possibly matching TRBD2 (6 bases). The V gene lost 1 base and the J gene lost 3 bases, with 6 bases spanning the gap. The CDR3 length is 13 residues. The germline gives CDR1 SGHNT, CDR2 YYREEE (reference sequence). The CDR3 region has the DNA TGTGCCAGCAGCTTGCGGGGGACAGATACGCAGTATTTT. This translates into CASSLRGTDTQYF.

This clone has only one observation. This chain uses TRBV14 with TRBJ1-5, with TRBD1 matching 7 bases. Trimming at V came to 4 bases and at J to 7 bases, leaving 4 bases not matched to a gene. This CDR3 contains 13 residues. Germline V gives CDR1 SGHDN, CDR2 FVKESK. In DNA form, the CDR3 reads TGTGCCAGCAGCCGCGGGACAGCCCAGCCCCAGCATTTT. This encodes CASSRGTAQPQHF.

The chain joins TRBV4-1 to TRBJ2-7, with a possible D match to TRBD1 (5 bases). The CDR3 extends over 14 amino acids. Germline lookup yields CDR1 MGHRA and CDR2 YSYEKL. V lost 0 bases, J lost 4 bases, and 10 bases lay in between. The CDR3 DNA reads as TGCGCCAGCAGCCAAGACCATGGGGCGTACGAGCAGTACTTC. Translation: CASSQDHGAYEQYF.

The rearrangement joins TRBV19 to TRBJ2-2; maybe TRBD2 (7 bases). This CDR3 spans 14 amino acids. Germline V gives CDR1 LNHDA, CDR2 SQIVND (reference sequence). Trimming cost V 6 bases and J 6 bases, with 14 bases left between them. For the CDR3, the DNA is TGTGCCAGTAGGGGCGGGGGCGAATCCGGGGAGCTGTTTTTT. Its protein is CASRGGGESGELFF.

The table lists this clone with a count of one. V is TRBV28 and J is TRBJ1-6, with unresolved D. The CDR3 is made up of 16 amino acids. Per the germline V gene, CDR1 is MDHEN and CDR2 is SYDVKM. V gave up 7 bases and J gave up 0 bases, with 13 bases separating them. CDR3 protein: CASNTPRGSYNSPLHF. CDR3 coding DNA: TGTGCCAGCAACACGCCGCGGGGCTCCTATAATTCACCCCTCCACTTT.

The V and J genes are TRBV30 and TRBJ2-6; no definite D call. Trimming cost V 0 bases and J 0 bases, with 6 bases left between them. CDR3 length: 15 residues. Germline CDR1 is GTSNPN and CDR2 is SVGIG (reference sequence). CDR3 nucleotides: TGTGCCTGGAGTGTACAGTACTCTGGGGCCAACGTCCTGACTTTC. Amino acid sequence: CAWSVQYSGANVLTF.

The chain carries TRBV21-1 and TRBJ1-5; TRBD1, as called in the table, went unchecked against the DNA. TRBV21-1 is described as a pseudogene. The CDR3 sequence is 17 residues long. The chain's CDR3 is CASSNPRGHRGGQPQHF. The CDR3 bases are TGTGCCAGCAGCAACCCAAGGGGACACAGGGGCGGTCAGCCCCAGCATTTT.

This clone was detected only a few times. The chain employs TRBV6-2 or TRBV6-3 and TRBJ1-5; no definite D call. The CDR3 runs 14 residues. Trimming stripped 0 bases from V and 4 bases from J, with 7 bases between. From germline, CDR1 is MNHEY and CDR2 SVGEGT. CDR3 loop: CASSYSAVNQPQHF. The DNA of the CDR3 is TGTGCCAGCAGTTACTCGGCCGTGAATCAGCCCCAGCATTTT.

CDR3 residues: CASSSSPGTGTGQSPLHF. The CDR3 nucleotides read TGTGCCAGCAGTTCCTCCCCCGGGACAGGGACGGGTCAGTCACCCCTCCACTTT. The chain employs TRBV27 and TRBJ1-6, with 9 bases fitting TRBD1. CDR3 size: 18 residues. Losses at the gene ends were 4 bases for V and 10 bases for J; bases not matched to a gene: 17. Germline CDR1 reads MNHEY; CDR2 reads SMNVEV (reference sequence).

This chain uses TRBV7-3 with TRBJ2-1; unclear D gene. Per the germline V gene, CDR1 is SGHTA and CDR2 is FQGTGA. Trimming cost V 5 bases and J 2 bases, with 13 bases left between them. The CDR3 totals 15 residues. The CDR3 nucleotides are TGTGCCAGCAGCCGCGACTCCCTCGCCTACAATGAGCAGTTCTTC. It is translated as CASSRDSLAYNEQFF.

The count of this clone is one. The rearrangement links TRBV2 to TRBJ2-1; TRBD2 aligns across 8 bases. CDR1 and CDR2 (germline): SNHLY, FYNNEI. There are 15 residues in the CDR3. V was clipped by 4 bases and J by 4 bases; unmatched bases: 6. The CDR3 here is CASSGGRGAYNEQFF. The CDR3 nucleotides read TGTGCCAGCAGTGGCGGGCGGGGGGCGTACAATGAGCAGTTCTTC.